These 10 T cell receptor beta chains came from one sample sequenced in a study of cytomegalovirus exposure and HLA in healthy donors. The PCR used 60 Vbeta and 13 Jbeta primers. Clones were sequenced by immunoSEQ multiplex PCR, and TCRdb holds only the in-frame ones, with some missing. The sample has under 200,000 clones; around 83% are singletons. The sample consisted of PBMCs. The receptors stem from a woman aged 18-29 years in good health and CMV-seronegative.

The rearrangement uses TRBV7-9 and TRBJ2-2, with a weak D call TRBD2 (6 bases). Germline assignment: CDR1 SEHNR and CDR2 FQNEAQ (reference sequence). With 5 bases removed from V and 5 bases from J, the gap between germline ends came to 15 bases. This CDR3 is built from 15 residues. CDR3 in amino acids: CASSLRLDSTGELFF. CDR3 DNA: TGTGCCAGCAGCCTGAGACTAGACTCGACCGGGGAGCTGTTTTTT.

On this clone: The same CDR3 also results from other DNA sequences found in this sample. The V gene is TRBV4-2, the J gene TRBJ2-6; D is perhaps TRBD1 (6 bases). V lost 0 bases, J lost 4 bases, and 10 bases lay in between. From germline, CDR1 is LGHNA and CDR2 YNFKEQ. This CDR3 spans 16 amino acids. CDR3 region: CASSQEGGAGANVLTF. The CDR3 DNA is TGTGCCAGCAGCCAAGAAGGGGGAGCCGGGGCCAACGTCCTGACTTTC.

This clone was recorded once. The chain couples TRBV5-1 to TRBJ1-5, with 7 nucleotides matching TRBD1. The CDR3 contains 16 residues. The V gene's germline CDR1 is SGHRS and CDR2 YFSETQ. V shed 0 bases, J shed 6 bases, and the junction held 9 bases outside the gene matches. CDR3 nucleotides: TGCGCCAGCAGCTTGGTTCCAGGGGGAGGCGGTCAGCCCCAGCATTTT. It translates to CASSLVPGGGGQPQHF.

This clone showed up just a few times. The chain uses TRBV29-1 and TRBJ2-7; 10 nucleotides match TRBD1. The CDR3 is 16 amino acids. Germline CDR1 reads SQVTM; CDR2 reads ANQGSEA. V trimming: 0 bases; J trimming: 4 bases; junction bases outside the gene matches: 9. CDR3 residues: CSVEEWGQGKGYEQYF. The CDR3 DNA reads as TGCAGCGTTGAAGAGTGGGGACAGGGGAAAGGGTACGAGCAGTACTTC.

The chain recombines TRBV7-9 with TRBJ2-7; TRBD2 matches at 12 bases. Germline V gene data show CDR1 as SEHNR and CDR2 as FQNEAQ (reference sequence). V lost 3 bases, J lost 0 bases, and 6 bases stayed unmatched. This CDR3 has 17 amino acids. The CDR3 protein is CASSFRTSGDSSYEQYF. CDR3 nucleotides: TGTGCCAGCAGCTTCAGGACTAGCGGGGACAGCTCCTACGAGCAGTACTTC.

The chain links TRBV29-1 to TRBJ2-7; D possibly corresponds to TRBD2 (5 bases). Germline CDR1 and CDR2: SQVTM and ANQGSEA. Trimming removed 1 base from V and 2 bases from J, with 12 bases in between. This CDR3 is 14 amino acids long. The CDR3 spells CSVEVEGRPYEQYF. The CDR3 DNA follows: TGCAGCGTTGAAGTAGAGGGCAGGCCCTACGAGCAGTACTTC.

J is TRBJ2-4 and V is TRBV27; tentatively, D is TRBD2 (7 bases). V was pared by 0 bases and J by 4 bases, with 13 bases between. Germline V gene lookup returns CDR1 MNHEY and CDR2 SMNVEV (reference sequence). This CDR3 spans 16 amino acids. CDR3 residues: CASSLSFGGRKNIQYF. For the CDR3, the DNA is TGTGCCAGCAGTTTATCTTTCGGGGGGCGTAAAAACATTCAGTACTTC.

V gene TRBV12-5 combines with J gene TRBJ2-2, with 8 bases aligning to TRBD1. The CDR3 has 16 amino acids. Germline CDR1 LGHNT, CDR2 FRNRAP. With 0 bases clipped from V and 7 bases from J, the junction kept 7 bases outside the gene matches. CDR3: CASGLVWQGAVGELFF. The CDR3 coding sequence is TGTGCTAGTGGTTTGGTATGGCAGGGGGCTGTCGGGGAGCTGTTTTTT.

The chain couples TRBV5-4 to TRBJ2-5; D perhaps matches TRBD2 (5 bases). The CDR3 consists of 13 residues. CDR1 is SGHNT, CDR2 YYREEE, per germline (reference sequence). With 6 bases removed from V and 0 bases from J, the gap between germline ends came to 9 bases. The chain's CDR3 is CASKREHQETQYF. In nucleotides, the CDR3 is TGTGCCAGCAAAAGGGAGCACCAAGAGACCCAGTACTTC.

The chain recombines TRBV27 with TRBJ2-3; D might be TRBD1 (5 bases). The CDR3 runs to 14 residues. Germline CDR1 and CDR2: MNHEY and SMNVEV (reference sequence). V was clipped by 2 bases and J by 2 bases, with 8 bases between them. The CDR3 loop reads CASSLVRVTDTQYF. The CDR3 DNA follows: TGTGCCAGCAGTTTAGTCAGGGTCACAGATACGCAGTATTTT.